The 6 T cell receptor beta chains in this list originate from one sample, sequenced in a study of shared clonotypes between healthy human individuals. The table came from immunoSEQ multiplex PCR; TCRdb's copy has only in-frame clones and leaves some out. The repertoire holds roughly 2.2 million clones, 80% to 95% seen once, with 0.35% to 0.45% in the top ten. Sequenced sample: naive CD4+ T cells from PBMCs. Specified subset: CD45RA+ positively selected. The receptors here all came from a man between 18 and 35 years old in good health. Some clones in this sample may be carry-over from other donors' samples.

The chain has TRBV7-3 and TRBJ2-2, with 9 positions matching TRBD1. The V gene end was trimmed by 5 bases and the J gene end by 5 bases; junction bases not matched to a gene: 12. Germline values: CDR1 SGHTA, CDR2 FQGTGA. The CDR3 totals 17 residues. This CDR3 reads CASSLLSTGGRTGELFF. The CDR3 DNA reads as TGTGCCAGCAGCCTTCTTTCGACAGGGGGTCGAACCGGGGAGCTGTTTTTT.

The J gene is TRBJ2-3, the V gene TRBV19; 12 bases align to TRBD2. The V segment lost 6 bases and the J segment 5 bases; nucleotides outside the gene matches: 15. Germline loops: CDR1 LNHDA, CDR2 SQIVND (reference sequence). CDR3 size: 18 residues. CDR3 residues: CASSTNGLAGPPLDTQYF. CDR3 in DNA: TGTGCCAGTAGCACCAACGGACTAGCGGGACCACCCCTAGATACGCAGTATTTT.

On this clone: This CDR3 is also generated by other DNA sequences in the sample. J is TRBJ2-7 and V is TRBV5-1, with TRBD1 matching over 8 bases. Unmatched junction bases numbered 3, after V lost 4 bases and J lost 3 bases. This CDR3 is 13 amino acids long. Germline loops: CDR1 SGHRS, CDR2 YFSETQ. CDR3 residues: CASSHGQGYEQYF. Written as DNA, the CDR3 is TGCGCCAGCAGCCATGGACAGGGCTACGAGCAGTACTTC.

The gene calls are TRBV5-1 and TRBJ2-3; 10 nucleotides agree with TRBD1. The J segment lost 7 bases and the V segment lost 4 bases, leaving 9 bases of the junction unmatched. Germline CDR1 is SGHRS and CDR2 is YFSETQ. The CDR3 is 15 residues long. The CDR3 is CASSQTGGASYTQYF. The CDR3 DNA sequence: TGCGCCAGCAGCCAGACAGGGGGCGCGTCCTATACGCAGTATTTT. The variable domain in full, completed from reference TRBV5-1 and TRBJ2-3, reads KAGVTQTPRYLIKTRGQQVTLSCSPISGHRSVSWYQQTPGQGLQFLFEYFSETQRNKGNFPGRFSGRQFSNSRSEMNVSTLELGDSALYLCASSQTGGASYTQYFGPGTRLTVL.

The chain combines TRBV6-5 with TRBJ2-7; 8 nucleotides agree with TRBD1. The CDR3 consists of 15 residues. With V trimmed by 6 bases and J by 0 bases, 7 bases remained unmatched. Germline lookup yields CDR1 MNHEY and CDR2 SVGAGI. CDR3 coding DNA: TGTGCCAGCAGAATAAACAGGGGGACCTCCTACGAGCAGTACTTC. Translating it yields CASRINRGTSYEQYF.

This sequence joins TRBV6-1 and TRBJ1-3, with D unresolved. CDR1 and CDR2 (germline): MNHNS, SASEGT. The CDR3 extends over 14 amino acids. V dropped 1 base and J dropped 2 bases, with 6 bases sitting between them. The CDR3 sequence is CASSEGEPGNTIYF. The CDR3 DNA is TGTGCCAGCAGTGAAGGTGAACCTGGAAACACCATATATTTT.